These 6 T cell receptor beta chains originate from one sample sequenced in a study of blood T cell repertoires in COVID-19. Clones were read by immunoSEQ multiplex PCR, and TCRdb kept only the in-frame ones, dropping some. The sample lists 450,000 or so clones; nearly 90% were seen once. Sequencing used peripheral blood. The receptors stem from a man in his late teens or twenties with COVID-19, enrolled during active disease.

The chain couples TRBV2 to TRBJ1-5, with unresolved D. CDR1 and CDR2 from the germline V gene are SNHLY and FYNNEI. Deletions cut 7 bases from V and 6 bases from J, with 13 bases between. The CDR3 is 13 residues long. The CDR3 sequence is CASNFRPGQPQHF. As DNA, the CDR3 is TGTGCCAGCAATTTTCGGCCGGGTCAGCCCCAGCATTTT.

The rearrangement links TRBV3-1 (or the pseudogene TRBV3-2) to TRBJ2-3; 10 positions match TRBD1. The V gene's germline CDR1 is LGHDT and CDR2 YNNKEL (reference sequence). The V gene end was trimmed by 1 base and the J gene end by 7 bases; junction bases not matched to a gene: 11. This CDR3 contains 17 residues. The CDR3 DNA is TGTGCCAGCAGCCAAGGTCCTGGACAGGGGGTTTCCTATACGCAGTATTTT. Translation gives CASSQGPGQGVSYTQYF.

The chain has TRBV7-9 and TRBJ1-6; weak D call: TRBD1 (6 bases). The CDR3 contains 15 residues. The V end was cut by 2 bases, the J end by 10 bases, with 15 bases between. The germline CDR1 and CDR2 sequences are SEHNR and FQNEAQ (reference sequence). DNA of the CDR3: TGTGCCAGCAGCTTACGGGCAGGGGTATACTCACCCCTCCACTTT. It translates to CASSLRAGVYSPLHF.

The chain combines TRBV12-3 or TRBV12-4 with TRBJ1-1; a weak D match, TRBD1 (6 bases). This CDR3 spans 12 amino acids. V shed 3 bases and J shed 8 bases, with 10 bases lying between them. In DNA form, the CDR3 reads TGTGCCAGCAGTTTCGGGGGGCGCGAAGCTTTCTTT. This codes for CASSFGGREAFF.

This clone has only one observation. The V gene is TRBV2, the J gene TRBJ1-6; 11 positions agree with TRBD1. J was trimmed by 13 bases and V by 6 bases; bases with no gene match: 8. CDR1 is SNHLY, CDR2 FYNNEI, per germline. The CDR3 covers 14 residues. In DNA, the CDR3 is TGTGCCAGCAGGTCCGGGACAGGGGGATTCCCCCTCCACTTT. It translates to CASRSGTGGFPLHF.

The gene calls are TRBV7-8 and TRBJ2-2; no clear D gene. Germline loops: CDR1 SGHVS, CDR2 FQNEAQ. With 5 bases removed from V and 1 base from J, the gap between germline ends came to 11 bases. The CDR3 spans 15 residues. In DNA, the CDR3 is TGTGCCAGCAGCCCCTGGTCCGGGAACACCGGGGAGCTGTTTTTT. It encodes CASSPWSGNTGELFF. The full variable domain, its missing parts supplied by reference TRBV7-8 and TRBJ2-2, is GAGVSQSPRYKVAKRGQDVALRCDPISGHVSLFWYQQALGQGPEFLTYFQNEAQLDKSGLPSDRFFAERPEGSVSTLKIQRTQQEDSAVYLCASSPWSGNTGELFFGEGSRLTVL.